The T cell receptor beta chain under discussion was sequenced for a study of T cell repertoires in cytomegalovirus infection. Turning to the study itself: Carrying CMV and the relevant HLA type showed in public TCR beta signatures.

TCRdb reprocessed the reads via MiXCR and lists one record per CDR3 protein. The sample yields about 190,000 distinct CDR3 sequences, 25% to 30% seen once. Study outcomes and limitations: Frequencies of public TCR beta families were cumulated, and this identified carriers of CMV plus the relevant HLA. Dominating the ex vivo response were TCR beta clonotypes that were CMV-specific and HLA-C-restricted.

This clonotype has more than one count but fewer than ten. Its target is unknown. The CDR3 is 11 residues long. V was clipped by 6 bases and J by 5 bases, with 8 bases between them. What was sequenced was PBMCs. This chain connects TRBV12-3 or TRBV12-4 to TRBJ2-7; D is undetermined. The clonotype was recovered from a human donor in good health (CMV status not recorded). Some clones in this sample may be carry-over from other donors' samples. The CDR3 here is CASRLMDEQYF. CDR3 in DNA: TGTGCCAGCAGGCTGATGGACGAGCAGTACTTC.